This passage covers 6 T cell receptor beta chains from one sample sequenced in a study of blood T cell repertoires in COVID-19. Assay used: immunoSEQ multiplex PCR; TCRdb lists only in-frame clones, some missing. The sample includes under 250,000 clones, 82% seen only once; the top ten take approximately 5.6%. The source material was peripheral blood. Every receptor here comes from a woman in her 70s with COVID-19, enrolled during active disease.

This clone was counted between two and nine times. The CDR3 DNA sequence: TGTGCCACCAGTGAGCGGACTAGCACAGATACGCAGTATTTT. Translated, it gives CATSERTSTDTQYF. The V call is TRBV24-1, the J call TRBJ2-3; tentatively, D is TRBD2 (5 bases). CDR1 is KGHDR, CDR2 SFDVKD, per germline. The V end was cut by 4 bases, the J end by 0 bases, with 7 bases between. This CDR3 has 14 residues.

This rearrangement joins TRBV5-4 to TRBJ2-1, with TRBD2 identical over 11 bases. CDR3 length equals 20 residues. Per the germline V gene, CDR1 is SGHNT and CDR2 is YYREEE (reference sequence). The ends lost 1 base at V and 4 bases at J; junction bases unmatched: 16. CDR3 DNA: TGTGCCAGCAGCTTGCGCGAAGCGACTAGCGGGATATCCATGTACAATGAGCAGTTCTTC. It is translated as CASSLREATSGISMYNEQFF.

This chain joins TRBV20-1 and TRBJ1-1; 10 bases fit TRBD1. The CDR3 runs 11 residues. Germline CDR1 and CDR2: DFQATT and SNEGSKA (reference sequence). V lost 3 bases to trimming and J lost 12 bases; unmatched junction nucleotides: 4. The CDR3 is CSASGQGVSFF. In DNA, the CDR3 is TGCAGTGCTAGTGGACAGGGGGTATCTTTCTTT.

The J gene is TRBJ2-7, the V gene TRBV6-2 or TRBV6-3, with 8 bases matching TRBD2. V dropped 4 bases and J dropped 2; count of bases not matched to a gene: 4. The germline V gene encodes CDR1 MNHEY and CDR2 SVGEGT. The CDR3 has 14 residues. CDR3 protein: CASSLAGGTYEQYF. The CDR3 nucleotides are TGTGCCAGCAGTTTGGCGGGAGGAACCTACGAGCAGTACTTC.

The gene calls are TRBV7-2 and TRBJ2-7; 7 bases line up with TRBD1. The CDR3 loop spans 13 amino acids. The ends lost 5 bases at V and 4 bases at J; junction bases unmatched: 5. The germline V gene encodes CDR1 SGHTA and CDR2 FQGNSA. Here the CDR3 DNA reads TGTGCCAGCAGCCGGGGACAGCAATACGAGCAGTACTTC. It translates to CASSRGQQYEQYF. Combining the CDR3 with reference TRBV7-2 and TRBJ2-7 gives the whole variable domain GAGVSQSPSNKVTEKGKDVELRCDPISGHTALYWYRQSLGQGLEFLIYFQGNSAPDKSGLPSDRFSAERTGGSVSTLTIQRTQQEDSAVYLCASSRGQQYEQYFGPGTRLTVT.

The rearrangement links TRBV10-3 to TRBJ2-1; 10 bases are a match to TRBD2. The V gene end was trimmed by 11 bases and the J gene end by 5 bases; junction bases not matched to a gene: 6. This CDR3 has 13 amino acids. Germline V gene data show CDR1 as ENHRY and CDR2 as SYGVKD. The CDR3 bases are TGTGCCTGTCTAGCGGGAGAAAACAATGAGCAGTTCTTC. This sequence encodes CACLAGENNEQFF.